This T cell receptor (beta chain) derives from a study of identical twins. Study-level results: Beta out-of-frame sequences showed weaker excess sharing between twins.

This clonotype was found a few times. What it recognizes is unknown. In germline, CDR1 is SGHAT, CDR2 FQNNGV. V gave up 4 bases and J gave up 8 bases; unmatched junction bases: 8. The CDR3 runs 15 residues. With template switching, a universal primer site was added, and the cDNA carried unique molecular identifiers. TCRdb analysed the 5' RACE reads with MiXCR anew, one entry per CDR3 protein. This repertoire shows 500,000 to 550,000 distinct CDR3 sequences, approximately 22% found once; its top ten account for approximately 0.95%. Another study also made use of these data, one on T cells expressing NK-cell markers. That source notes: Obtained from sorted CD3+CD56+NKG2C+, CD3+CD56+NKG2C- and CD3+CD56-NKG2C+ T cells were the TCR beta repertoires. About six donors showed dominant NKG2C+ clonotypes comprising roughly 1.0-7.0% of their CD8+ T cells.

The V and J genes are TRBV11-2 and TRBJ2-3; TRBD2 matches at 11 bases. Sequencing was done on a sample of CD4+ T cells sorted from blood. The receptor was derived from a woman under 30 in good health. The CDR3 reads CASSSLAGAGGTQYF. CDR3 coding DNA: TGTGCCAGCAGCTCACTAGCGGGAGCGGGGGGTACGCAGTATTTT.